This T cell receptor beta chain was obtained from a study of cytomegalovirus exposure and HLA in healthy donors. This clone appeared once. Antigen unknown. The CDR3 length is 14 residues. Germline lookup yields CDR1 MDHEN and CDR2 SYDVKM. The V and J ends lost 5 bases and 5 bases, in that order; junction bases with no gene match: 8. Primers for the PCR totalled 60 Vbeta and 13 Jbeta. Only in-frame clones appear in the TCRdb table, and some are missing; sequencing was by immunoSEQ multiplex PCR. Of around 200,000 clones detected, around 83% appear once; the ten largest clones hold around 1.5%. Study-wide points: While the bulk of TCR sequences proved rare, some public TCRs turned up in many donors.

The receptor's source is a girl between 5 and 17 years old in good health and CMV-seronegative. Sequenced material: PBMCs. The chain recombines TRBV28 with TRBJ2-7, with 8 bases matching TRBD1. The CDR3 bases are TGTGCCAGCAGTCCAACCCCGACAGGGGACGAGCAGTACTTC. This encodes CASSPTPTGDEQYF. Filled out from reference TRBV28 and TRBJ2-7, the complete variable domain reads DVKVTQSSRYLVKRTGEKVFLECVQDMDHENMFWYRQDPGLGLRLIYFSYDVKMKEKGDIPEGYSVSREKKERFSLILESASTNQTSMYLCASSPTPTGDEQYFGPGTRLTVT.